These 32 T cell receptor beta chains came from one sample sequenced in a study of CD8+CD57+ T cells in acquired aplastic anemia (dated by TCRdb to the late 2010s). Sequenced using an Illumina HiSeq 2000. Genomic DNA served as template for TCR beta VDJ combination and CDR3 sequence profiling. Starting from the raw public reads, TCRdb applied fastp trimming at Q25, assembled clones with MiXCR and retained in-frame beta chains. Each CDR3 protein gets just one entry, which takes the most common genes and DNA from the rows behind it. This sample has hundreds of thousands of distinct CDR3 sequences in its table, and under 80% of those were observed once. In total, the top ten clones hold 4% of the sample. Sequencing was performed on sorted CD4+, CD8+, or CD8+CD57+ T cells (not recorded which) from PBMCs. These receptors were collected from a human donor in good health, serving as a control.

On this clonotype itself: One end of the junction is discordant with germline, which a read error may explain. The chain recombines TRBV7-2 with TRBJ1-1; no clear D. CDR1 is SGHTA and CDR2 is FQGNSA in the germline V gene. The CDR3 sequence is 14 residues long. The CDR3 nucleotides read TGTGCCAGCAGGGTACCGTCAATGAACGCTGAAACTTTCTTT. Encoded protein: CASRVPSMNAETFF.

On this clonotype itself: One end of the junction does not line up with germline, which may come from a read error. V and J are TRBV5-4 and TRBJ1-3; D uncertain. Looked up from germline, CDR1 is SGHNT and CDR2 is YYREEE (reference sequence). The length of the CDR3 is 15 residues. This chain's CDR3 is CASSLEGSPESTIYF. The CDR3 DNA reads TGCGCCAGCAGCTTGGAGGGAAGTCCGGAAAGCACCATATATTTT.

CDR3 residues: CASSRRTGTQLSVYTF. In DNA, the CDR3 is TGTGCCAGCAGCCGCCGGACAGGCACACAGCTCTCTGTGTACACCTTC. This chain links TRBV7-8 with TRBJ1-2, with TRBD1 matching 7 bases. The germline gives CDR1 SGHVS, CDR2 FQNEAQ. The CDR3 loop spans 16 amino acids. The V segment lost 5 bases and the J segment 11 bases; nucleotides outside the gene matches: 20.

This clonotype occurred a few times. The chain has TRBV9 and TRBJ2-7; D remains ambiguous. V was shortened by 7 bases and J by 5 bases, with 19 bases between the two germline ends. The CDR3 is made up of 14 amino acids. Germline assignment: CDR1 SGDLS and CDR2 YYNGEE. The CDR3 DNA reads TGTGCCAGCTCACTGGAGTCGGCTCCCCACGAGCAGTACTTC. This encodes CASSLESAPHEQYF.

Notes on this clonotype: It may be a read error: a sequence one base away is much more abundant. In nucleotides, the CDR3 is TGTGCCAGCAGTGAACCGGCAGGGGAGGCAGATACGCAGTATTTT. Translating gives CASSEPAGEADTQYF. V is TRBV2 and J is TRBJ2-3, with D perhaps given as TRBD1 or TRBD2 (6 bases each). Trimming took off 2 bases at V and 4 bases at J, with 13 bases between the two ends. This CDR3 is built from 15 residues. Per the germline V gene, CDR1 is SNHLY and CDR2 is FYNNEI.

Note on this clonotype: The germline gene is not matched at one end of the junction; a read error may be the cause. The V call is TRBV5-1, the J call TRBJ2-7; D tentatively fits TRBD1 or TRBD2 (5 bases each). Germline V gives CDR1 SGHRS, CDR2 YFSETQ. The CDR3 loop spans 15 amino acids. CDR3 bases: TGTGCCAGCAGCTTCGCAGAGGGACCAGCCTACGAGCAGTACTTC. Amino acids: CASSFAEGPAYEQYF.

The chain joins TRBV6-2 or TRBV6-3 to TRBJ1-5; D ambiguous. Trimming took 5 bases from V and 0 from J, leaving 8 bases between them. The length of the CDR3 is 14 residues. CDR1 MNHEY and CDR2 SVGEGT come from the germline V gene. CDR3 amino acids: CASSRTHSNQPQHF. CDR3 DNA: TGTGCCAGCAGTAGGACTCATAGCAATCAGCCCCAGCATTTT.

The chain links TRBV19 to TRBJ1-3; no firm D call. This CDR3 has 14 amino acids. V was trimmed by 8 bases and J by 0 bases, leaving 11 bases between them. The V gene's germline CDR1 is LNHDA and CDR2 SQIVND (reference sequence). For the CDR3, the DNA is TGTGCCAGTGGGGAGCTTACCTCTGGAAACACCATATATTTT. This codes for CASGELTSGNTIYF.

Note on this clonotype: Without the conserved terminal phenylalanine or tryptophan, this CDR3 likely stems from a read error. Because the CDR3's place on the DNA is in doubt, the DNA is left out and the CDR3 is given as listed by TCRdb. The chain is built from TRBV9 and TRBJ1-2; the table assigns TRBD1, which was not confirmed against the DNA. Both ends counted, the CDR3 spans 12 residues. Germline-derived CDR1 and CDR2 are SGDLS and YYNGEE. CDR3 loop: CASTLSQGVNRV.

This clonotype was observed at least ten times. The rearrangement joins TRBV12-3 or TRBV12-4 to TRBJ2-3; 8 nucleotides line up with TRBD2. The CDR3 sequence is 14 residues long. With 2 bases clipped from V and 6 bases from J, the junction kept 4 bases outside the gene matches. The CDR3, as DNA: TGTGCCAGCAGTTTACAGCGGGGGAAGGATACGCAGTATTTT. Its protein product is CASSLQRGKDTQYF.

The chain combines TRBV7-2 with TRBJ1-5; no clear D. This CDR3 comprises 15 residues. Germline V CDR1 and CDR2: SGHTA, FQGNSA. Deletions cut 4 bases from V and 12 bases from J, with 22 bases between. The CDR3 protein is CASSSFGEQNYDQHF. For the CDR3, the DNA is TGTGCCAGCAGCTCCTTCGGGGAACAGAACTACGACCAGCATTTT.

This clonotype was recorded at least ten times. The rearrangement uses TRBV20-1 and TRBJ2-1; no clear D gene. Looked up from germline, CDR1 is DFQATT and CDR2 is SNEGSKA (reference sequence). The CDR3 consists of 10 residues. Trimming took 5 bases from V and 4 from J, leaving 3 bases between them. In DNA, the CDR3 is TGCAGTGCTGGTTACAATGAGCAGTTCTTC. Its protein product is CSAGYNEQFF.

The V call is TRBV27, the J call TRBJ2-7, with TRBD2 identical over 11 bases. In germline, CDR1 is MNHEY, CDR2 SMNVEV (reference sequence). The CDR3 is 16 amino acids. V gave up 5 bases and J gave up 1 base; unmatched junction bases: 7. In nucleotides, the CDR3 is TGTGCCAGCAGTCCCAGGACTAGCGGGCCGTCCTACGAGCAGTACTTC. Translated, it gives CASSPRTSGPSYEQYF.

This clonotype was counted a single time. The chain recombines TRBV9 with TRBJ2-2; the match to TRBD2 covers 8 bases. Trimming cost V 3 bases and J 9 bases; bases outside gene matches: 13. The germline V gene has CDR1 SGDLS and CDR2 YYNGEE. This CDR3 is built from 16 residues. The CDR3 DNA follows: TGTGCCAGCAGCGCACAGGTTAGCGGGGCCAGCCGGGAGCTGTTTTTT. This codes for CASSAQVSGASRELFF.

The rearrangement joins TRBV7-2 to TRBJ1-6; D might be TRBD1 (5 bases). Germline V lookup: CDR1 SGHTA, CDR2 FQGNSA. The CDR3 length is 16 residues. V gave up 1 base and J gave up 7 bases, with 14 bases separating them. CDR3 sequence: CASSLGGQGLNSPLHF. CDR3 sequence (DNA): TGTGCCAGCAGCTTAGGTGGTCAGGGTTTAAATTCACCCCTCCACTTT.

CDR3 amino acids: CASSAQAPRLADTQYF. The CDR3 DNA follows: TGTGCCAGCAGTGCCCAGGCCCCGCGGTTAGCAGATACGCAGTATTTT. This sequence joins TRBV25-1 and TRBJ2-3; D is unclear. The V and J ends lost 4 bases and 4 bases respectively, with 18 bases between them. The V gene's germline CDR1 is MGHDK and CDR2 SYGVNS. The CDR3 has 16 residues.

Of note for this clonotype: The limits of the CDR3 on the DNA are not certain, so only TCRdb's listed CDR3 is given. The chain combines TRBV19 with TRBJ1-5. The length of the CDR3 is 16 amino acids, counting both ends. Germline assignment: CDR1 LNHDA and CDR2 SQIVND (reference sequence). This CDR3 is CASSIEWTVEKLFFDF.

This chain links TRBV11-2 with TRBJ1-1; D not resolved. Germline V gene lookup returns CDR1 SGHAT and CDR2 FQNNGV. The CDR3 runs 16 residues. V dropped 0 bases and J dropped 4 bases, with 15 bases sitting between them. The CDR3 region has the DNA TGTGCCAGCAGCTTAGATCGGCAGCCTCGAAGCACTGAAGCTTTCTTT. Amino acid sequence: CASSLDRQPRSTEAFF.

This clonotype appeared a single time. V and J are TRBV29-1 and TRBJ2-5; D tentatively reads TRBD1 or TRBD2 (5 bases each). Germline CDR1 SQVTM, CDR2 ANQGSEA. The CDR3 extends over 12 amino acids. Trimming shortened V by 7 bases and J by 3 bases, and 12 bases separated the two germline ends. The CDR3, as DNA: TGCAGCGGGGTGGGGGATGAAGAGACCCAGTACTTC. Its protein product is CSGVGDEETQYF.

In this sample, this clonotype turned up many times. This chain uses TRBV25-1 with TRBJ1-4; D may be TRBD1 (6 bases). CDR1 and CDR2 from the germline V gene are MGHDK and SYGVNS. The CDR3 extends over 11 amino acids. V dropped 4 bases and J dropped 11 bases, with 8 bases sitting between them. The DNA for the CDR3 is TGTGCCAGCAGTGGTGGACAGAAACTGTTTTTT. It is translated as CASSGGQKLFF.

As regards this clonotype: This could be a read error, since a much larger clone is one nucleotide away. In DNA form, the CDR3 reads TGTGCCAGCAATTTCTCTTCGGGACTTACAGAAGCTTTCTTT. Translation: CASNFSSGLTEAFF. This chain uses TRBV6-5 with TRBJ1-1; the D gene is possibly TRBD1 (5 bases). V gave up 7 bases and J gave up 8 bases, with 20 bases separating them. This CDR3 region has 14 residues. CDR1 is MNHEY and CDR2 is SVGAGI in the germline V gene.

The CDR3 DNA sequence: TGTGCCAGCAGCTCAGGTTCGACAGGCCGCGAGCAGTACTTC. Translating gives CASSSGSTGREQYF. The V and J genes are TRBV11-2 and TRBJ2-7; maybe TRBD1 (6 bases). Germline V gene sequence: CDR1 SGHAT, CDR2 FQNNGV. With 4 bases removed from V and 6 bases from J, the gap between germline ends came to 16 bases. There are 14 residues in the CDR3.

For this clonotype: Germline and junction disagree at one end, which may indicate a read error. V and J are TRBV7-2 and TRBJ2-6, with 7 nucleotides matching TRBD1. This CDR3 contains 14 residues. Germline CDR1 and CDR2: SGHTA and FQGNSA. CDR3 amino acids: CASSALKGANVPTF. For the CDR3, the DNA is TGCGCCAGCAGTGCATTGAAGGGGGCCAACGTCCCTACTTTC. The entire variable domain, with the rest obtained from reference TRBV7-2 and TRBJ2-6, is as follows: GAGVSQSPSNKVTEKGKDVELRCDPISGHTALYWYRQSLGQGLEFLIYFQGNSAPDKSGLPSDRFSAERTGGSVSTLTIQRTQQEDSAVYLCASSALKGANVPTFGAGSRLTVL.

As regards this clonotype: The junction departs from germline at one end; a sequencing error may be responsible. The chain joins TRBV29-1 to TRBJ2-1; 8 nucleotides match TRBD2. The CDR3 consists of 12 residues. In germline, CDR1 is SQVTM, CDR2 ANQGSEA. The CDR3 is CRVQRGGDEQLF. As DNA, the CDR3 is TGCCGCGTGCAACGGGGGGGCGATGAGCAGCTCTTC.

This clonotype showed up many times. The V call is TRBV7-2, the J call TRBJ2-1, with 8 nucleotides matching TRBD1. V lost 8 bases, J lost 1 base, and 7 bases stayed unmatched. The CDR3 runs to 15 residues. Germline assignment: CDR1 SGHTA and CDR2 FQGNSA. The DNA of the CDR3 is TGTGCCAGCGGACAGACAGGGGAGTCCTACAATGAGCAGTTCTTC. Translation gives CASGQTGESYNEQFF.

To note about this clonotype: The final CDR3 position lacks the conserved phenylalanine or tryptophan, pointing to a likely read error. The limits of the CDR3 on the DNA are not certain, so only TCRdb's listed CDR3 is given. The chain is built from TRBV9 and TRBJ1-2; TRBD1, as called in the table, went unchecked against the DNA. The germline V gene has CDR1 SGDLS and CDR2 YYNGEE. 13 amino acids form the CDR3, both terminal residues included. This chain's CDR3 is CASSVDQGNQPQL.

V gene TRBV24-1 combines with J gene TRBJ2-5; 7 bases line up with TRBD1. With V trimmed by 3 bases and J by 3 bases, 9 bases remained unmatched. CDR1 and CDR2 (germline): KGHDR, SFDVKD. The CDR3 covers 16 residues. CDR3 in DNA: TGTGCCACCAGTGATGGATCCGACAGGGTGGAAGAGACCCAGTACTTC. Its protein product is CATSDGSDRVEETQYF.

V usage is TRBV10-3 and J usage is TRBJ2-1, with TRBD1 matching over 8 bases. Germline V gene lookup returns CDR1 ENHRY and CDR2 SYGVKD. This CDR3 spans 12 amino acids. Trimming at V came to 5 bases and at J to 10 bases, leaving 4 bases not matched to a gene. CDR3 nucleotide sequence: TGTGCCATCAGTCCAGGGGGCCGGGAGCAGTTCTTC. Translated, it gives CAISPGGREQFF.

The chain has TRBV7-8 and TRBJ1-1; D is perhaps TRBD1 (6 bases). The CDR3 covers 19 residues. Trimming took off 4 bases at V and 1 base at J, with 25 bases between the two ends. CDR1 is SGHVS and CDR2 is FQNEAQ in the germline V gene. As DNA, the CDR3 is TGTGCCAGCAGCTATGGGCGGGGGGGCCGATTTGGTCAGAACACTGAAGCTTTCTTT. It encodes CASSYGRGGRFGQNTEAFF.

The gene calls are TRBV20-1 and TRBJ2-7, with TRBD2 matching 13 bases. The CDR3 extends over 14 amino acids. Trimming cost V 8 bases and J 3 bases; bases outside gene matches: 7. The germline gives CDR1 DFQATT, CDR2 SNEGSKA (reference sequence). The CDR3 coding sequence is TGCAGTACCACGGGACTAGCGGGATTCTACGAGCAGTACTTC. This translates into CSTTGLAGFYEQYF.

The chain couples TRBV7-2 to TRBJ1-3; D is perhaps TRBD1 (6 bases). Germline CDR1 and CDR2: SGHTA and FQGNSA. The CDR3 is 15 amino acids. Deletions cut 4 bases from V and 16 bases from J, with 26 bases between. The CDR3 region is CASSSQAGGHQFTYF. CDR3 coding DNA: TGTGCCAGCAGCTCCCAAGCGGGGGGCCACCAATTTACGTATTTT.

CDR3 sequence reads: CASGGTPNEKLFF. CDR3 bases: TGCGCCAGCGGCGGGACTCCTAATGAAAAACTGTTTTTT. The chain is built from TRBV5-1 and TRBJ1-4, with a tentative D call TRBD1 (5 bases). The germline V and J ends were trimmed by 7 bases and 3 bases, with 10 bases remaining between them. Germline V lookup: CDR1 SGHRS, CDR2 YFSETQ. The CDR3 extends over 13 amino acids.